Listed here are 6 T cell receptor beta chains from one sample, sequenced in a study of cytomegalovirus exposure and HLA in healthy donors. PCR primers comprised 60 Vbeta and 13 Jbeta primers. Some clones are missing from TCRdb's copy, which holds only in-frame ones; the method was immunoSEQ multiplex PCR. The table lists around 37,000 clones, 70% to 85% of them singletons. The sequenced sample was PBMCs. These receptors were obtained from a woman under 30 in good health and CMV-seropositive.

The chain joins TRBV4-3 to TRBJ2-5; weak D call: TRBD2 (5 bases). CDR1 LGHNA and CDR2 YSLEER come from the germline V gene. Trimming took 3 bases from V and 11 from J, leaving 16 bases between them. CDR3 length: 13 amino acids. The CDR3 loop is CASSQDGTREQYF. The DNA of the CDR3 is TGCGCCAGCAGCCAGGACGGCACAAGGGAGCAGTACTTC.

The chain employs TRBV7-2 and TRBJ2-2; tentatively, D is TRBD2 (6 bases). CDR3 size: 15 residues. Trimming left V 5 bases short and J 7 bases short, with 17 bases between. CDR1 is SGHTA and CDR2 is FQGNSA in the germline V gene. CDR3 sequence: CASSGRLVRGGELFF. CDR3 in DNA: TGTGCCAGCAGCGGAAGACTAGTTCGTGGCGGGGAGCTGTTTTTT.

V and J are TRBV6-1 and TRBJ2-1; 8 bases are shared with TRBD2. The ends lost 7 bases at V and 1 base at J; junction bases unmatched: 6. This CDR3 has 15 residues. Germline V lookup: CDR1 MNHNS, CDR2 SASEGT. The CDR3 protein is CASIDTGGSYNEQFF. The CDR3 DNA sequence: TGTGCCAGCATAGACACGGGGGGGTCCTACAATGAGCAGTTCTTC.

A single count supports this clone. The rearrangement links TRBV7-2 to TRBJ2-7; 7 bases map to TRBD2. The CDR3 spans 15 residues. Unmatched junction bases numbered 8, after V lost 1 base and J lost 5 bases. From germline, CDR1 is SGHTA and CDR2 FQGNSA. CDR3 residues: CASSLVGPGGDEQYF. The CDR3 DNA sequence: TGTGCCAGCAGCTTAGTGGGGCCGGGAGGTGACGAGCAGTACTTC.

This clone was seen only once. J is TRBJ1-1 and V is TRBV7-6; 10 bases match TRBD1. Germline assignment: CDR1 SGHVS and CDR2 FNYEAQ. The V segment lost 2 bases and the J segment 10 bases; nucleotides outside the gene matches: 13. The CDR3 length is 16 residues. The CDR3 bases are TGTGCCAGCAGCTTAAAAGGGGGACAGGGGTCGCGTATAGCTTTCTTT. It yields the protein CASSLKGGQGSRIAFF.

The chain combines TRBV5-4 with TRBJ2-7; TRBD2 agrees at 14 bases. V was clipped by 0 bases and J by 3 bases; unmatched bases: 11. This CDR3 spans 19 amino acids. CDR1 is SGHNT, CDR2 YYREEE, per germline (reference sequence). The CDR3 loop is CASSLGLTLGLAGGYEQYF. CDR3 in DNA: TGTGCCAGCAGCTTGGGGCTGACCCTAGGACTAGCGGGAGGCTACGAGCAGTACTTC.